Listed below are T cell receptor beta chains from one sample, sequenced in a study of T cell responses to AZD1222 COVID-19 vaccine. Clones were read by immunoSEQ multiplex PCR, and TCRdb kept only the in-frame ones, dropping some. The sample carries about 180,000 clones, about 90% recorded once. The material sequenced was peripheral blood, taken 28 days after the second AZD1222 dose. The receptors shown here come from an adult who received the AZD1222 COVID-19 vaccine. The CDR3 runs from the conserved cysteine through the conserved F or W. Fields, in order: CDR3 length, J gene, clone size, D gene, V gene, CDR3 protein, CDR3 DNA. D genes are given only for firm matches. Part of the rows lack a size; the others show once, few, many or a class for expanded clones.

13	TRBJ1-1	.	.	TRBV5-1	CASSLEMGSEAFF	TGCGCCAGCAGCTTGGAAATGGGGTCTGAAGCTTTCTTT
14	TRBJ2-3	.	TRBD2	TRBV11-2	CASSLAGPADTQYF	TGTGCCAGCTCCTTAGCGGGGCCCGCGGATACGCAGTATTTT
14	TRBJ2-5	once	TRBD2	TRBV5-1	CASSLALAGETQYF	TGCGCCAGCAGCTTGGCTCTAGCGGGGGAAACCCAGTACTTC
14	TRBJ2-2	.	.	TRBV9	CASSVGTRGGELFF	TGTGCCAGCAGCGTTGGGACACGCGGCGGGGAGCTGTTTTTT
13	TRBJ1-5	once	TRBD1	TRBV29-1	CSVGGQGGQPQHF	TGCAGCGTTGGAGGACAGGGGGGTCAGCCCCAGCATTTT
13	TRBJ2-3	.	TRBD1	TRBV18	CASSPGTGFDEYF	TGTGCCAGCTCACCGGGGACAGGGTTCGACGAGTATTTT
16	TRBJ2-7	.	TRBD2	TRBV5-1	CASRVGLATAGDEQYF	TGCGCCAGCAGAGTGGGACTAGCGACCGCGGGGGACGAGCAGTACTTC
15	TRBJ2-7	few	.	TRBV5-1	CASSLDMGRPQEQYF	TGCGCCAGCAGCTTGGACATGGGACGCCCGCAGGAGCAGTACTTC
18	TRBJ2-5	.	.	TRBV7-6	CASSHSPIMGGPGETQYF	TGTGCCAGCAGCCATAGCCCTATAATGGGGGGGCCGGGGGAGACCCAGTACTTC
14	TRBJ1-1	.	.	TRBV6-5	CASTAQGWGTEAFF	TGTGCCAGCACTGCACAGGGATGGGGCACTGAAGCTTTCTTT
13	TRBJ2-7	.	.	TRBV7-2	CASSLDRGMKQYF	TGTGCCAGCAGCTTAGATCGGGGTATGAAGCAGTACTTC
12	TRBJ2-5	.	.	TRBV27	CASSPEGETQYF	TGTGCCAGCAGTCCGGAGGGCGAGACCCAGTACTTC
14	TRBJ2-7	.	.	TRBV5-1	CASSWADEGYEQYF	TGCGCCAGCAGCTGGGCCGACGAAGGCTACGAGCAGTACTTC
14	TRBJ2-1	.	.	TRBV7-9	CASSPRTPYNEQFF	TGTGCCAGCAGCCCTAGGACCCCGTACAATGAGCAGTTCTTC
16	TRBJ1-4	.	.	TRBV11-2	CASSLRGAGGNEKLFF	TGTGCCAGCAGCTTGCGAGGGGCTGGGGGAAATGAAAAACTGTTTTTT
13	TRBJ2-5	.	TRBD1	TRBV29-1	CSVGQGGEETQYF	TGCAGCGTGGGACAGGGCGGGGAAGAGACCCAGTACTTC
12	TRBJ2-2	.	.	TRBV12-3/TRBV12-4	CASRRGSGELFF	TGTGCCAGCAGGAGGGGGTCCGGGGAGCTGTTTTTT
15	TRBJ1-6	once	.	TRBV4-2	CASSQEGPPNSPLHF	TGTGCCAGCAGCCAAGAGGGTCCGCCCAATTCACCCCTCCACTTT
13	TRBJ2-5	.	.	TRBV5-1	CASSPVVEETQYF	TGCGCCAGCTCCCCCGTCGTCGAAGAGACCCAGTACTTC
15	TRBJ2-7	once	TRBD2	TRBV19	CASRRESGGAYEQYF	TGTGCCAGCCGGAGGGAGAGCGGGGGGGCCTACGAGCAGTACTTC
11	TRBJ2-1	many	.	TRBV28	CASSPYNEQFF	TGTGCCAGCAGTCCGTACAATGAGCAGTTCTTC
14	TRBJ2-5	.	.	TRBV6-5	CAIIATNSAETQYF	TGTGCCATCATCGCAACTAATTCAGCAGAGACCCAGTACTTC
15	TRBJ1-1	.	.	TRBV2	CASSNPGLQNTEAFF	TGTGCCAGCAGTAATCCGGGACTACAGAACACTGAAGCTTTCTTT
14	TRBJ2-3	.	.	TRBV2	CASSSGPNTDTQYF	TGTGCCAGCAGTTCCGGACCGAACACAGATACGCAGTATTTT
12	TRBJ1-1	.	.	TRBV19	CASSKRRTEAFF	TGTGCCAGTAGTAAAAGGAGGACTGAAGCTTTCTTT
13	TRBJ2-3	.	.	TRBV19	CASSRYDTDTQYF	TGTGCCAGTAGCAGATATGACACAGATACGCAGTATTTT
15	TRBJ1-1	.	TRBD1	TRBV28	CASMDRGRGNTEAFF	TGTGCCAGCATGGACAGGGGGCGCGGGAACACTGAAGCTTTCTTT
12	TRBJ1-5	.	TRBD1	TRBV30	CACDRGDQPQHF	TGTGCCTGCGACAGGGGGGATCAGCCCCAGCATTTT
15	TRBJ1-2	.	TRBD1	TRBV6-5	CASGSQGFFYYGYTF	TGTGCCAGCGGGTCACAGGGGTTTTTTTACTATGGCTACACCTTC
15	TRBJ2-2	.	TRBD1	TRBV5-5	CASSLEGGETGELFF	TGTGCCAGCAGCTTGGAAGGGGGCGAGACCGGGGAGCTGTTTTTT
16	TRBJ2-7	.	TRBD2	TRBV4-2	CASSQDPGGGIYEQYF	TGTGCCAGCAGCCAAGATCCCGGGGGGGGAATCTACGAGCAGTACTTC
14	TRBJ1-2	few	.	TRBV5-1	CASSLEQGFYGYTF	TGCGCCAGCAGCTTGGAGCAGGGTTTTTATGGCTACACCTTC
15	TRBJ2-7	few	TRBD2	TRBV6-5	CASTTRGGVSSEQYF	TGTGCCAGCACCACCCGGGGAGGGGTGTCGTCCGAGCAGTACTTC
15	TRBJ2-5	.	TRBD2	TRBV5-1	CASSSLTSGGETQYF	TGCGCCAGCAGCTCTTTGACTAGCGGCGGGGAGACCCAGTACTTC
13	TRBJ1-5	.	.	TRBV27	CASRGPSNQPQHF	TGTGCCAGCCGGGGGCCAAGCAATCAGCCCCAGCATTTT
12	TRBJ1-5	.	TRBD1	TRBV29-1	CSVGDRDQPQHF	TGCAGCGTGGGGGACAGGGACCAGCCCCAGCATTTT
14	TRBJ1-1	once	.	TRBV5-4	CASSLARVNTEAFF	TGTGCCAGCAGCTTGGCCAGAGTTAACACTGAAGCTTTCTTT
16	TRBJ1-3	.	.	TRBV7-9	CASSFSTPLKGNTIYF	TGTGCCAGCAGCTTTTCGACCCCGCTGAAAGGAAACACCATATATTTT
14	TRBJ2-5	.	.	TRBV7-3	CASSLGGFQETQYF	TGTGCCAGCAGCTTGGGGGGATTCCAAGAGACCCAGTACTTC
13	TRBJ1-2	.	.	TRBV9	CASSVIPEKGYTF	TGTGCCAGCAGCGTAATCCCGGAAAAGGGCTACACCTTC
15	TRBJ2-1	once	TRBD2	TRBV5-1	CASSPLAGGINEQFF	TGCGCCAGCAGCCCTCTAGCGGGGGGGATCAATGAGCAGTTCTTC
15	TRBJ2-7	.	.	TRBV10-3	CAISESTASSYEQYF	TGTGCCATCAGTGAGTCGACGGCGTCATCCTACGAGCAGTACTTC
16	TRBJ1-5	.	.	TRBV5-5	CASSLDVGRINQPQHF	TGTGCCAGCAGCTTGGACGTTGGGAGAATTAATCAGCCCCAGCATTTT
11	TRBJ2-3	.	.	TRBV7-3	CASSSTDTQYF	TGTGCCAGCAGCTCCACAGATACGCAGTATTTT
16	TRBJ2-7	.	TRBD1	TRBV3-1/TRBV3-2	CASSHHTTGGNYEQYF	TGTGCCAGCAGCCACCACACGACAGGGGGCAACTACGAGCAGTACTTC
10	TRBJ2-7	few	.	TRBV28	CASGLGRQYF	TGTGCCAGCGGGTTGGGCCGGCAGTACTTC
14	TRBJ2-5	.	.	TRBV7-2	CASSLRGVGETQYF	TGTGCCAGCAGCTTACGAGGGGTTGGAGAGACCCAGTACTTC
15	TRBJ1-2	.	TRBD1	TRBV6-2/TRBV6-3	CASSLPGTGINGYTF	TGTGCCAGCAGCCTCCCCGGGACAGGGATTAATGGCTACACCTTC
13	TRBJ1-1	.	.	TRBV6-5	CASRYGVGTEAFF	TGTGCCAGCAGGTATGGGGTTGGCACTGAAGCTTTCTTT
16	TRBJ1-2	.	TRBD1	TRBV5-1	CASSSQPGTGADGYTF	TGCGCCAGCAGCTCCCAACCCGGGACAGGGGCGGATGGCTACACCTTC
15	TRBJ2-1	few	TRBD2	TRBV5-1	CASSLVVAGNNEQFF	TGCGCCAGCAGCTTGGTAGTAGCGGGGAACAATGAGCAGTTCTTC
15	TRBJ2-3	.	TRBD1	TRBV10-1	CASSKDRRPTDTQYF	TGCGCCAGCAGTAAGGACAGGAGACCCACAGATACGCAGTATTTT
16	TRBJ2-3	.	.	TRBV5-6	CASSAGAGTSTDTQYF	TGTGCCAGCAGCGCGGGGGCCGGGACTAGCACAGATACGCAGTATTTT
15	TRBJ2-3	.	TRBD1	TRBV4-3	CASSPRDRGPDTQYF	TGCGCCAGCAGCCCCCGGGACAGGGGGCCGGATACGCAGTATTTT